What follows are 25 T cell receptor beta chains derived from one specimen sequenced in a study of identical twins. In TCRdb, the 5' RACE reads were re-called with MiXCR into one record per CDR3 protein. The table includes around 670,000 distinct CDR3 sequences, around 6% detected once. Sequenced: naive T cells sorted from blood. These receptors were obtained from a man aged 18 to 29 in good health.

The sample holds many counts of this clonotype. DNA of the CDR3: TGTGCCAGCAGTCACCATGCCCAGACAGGGGATACGCAGTATTTT. Protein sequence: CASSHHAQTGDTQYF. The chain is built from TRBV12-3 or TRBV12-4 and TRBJ2-3, with 7 bases matching TRBD1. The CDR3 is made up of 15 amino acids. V lost 5 bases to trimming and J lost 6 bases; unmatched junction nucleotides: 11.

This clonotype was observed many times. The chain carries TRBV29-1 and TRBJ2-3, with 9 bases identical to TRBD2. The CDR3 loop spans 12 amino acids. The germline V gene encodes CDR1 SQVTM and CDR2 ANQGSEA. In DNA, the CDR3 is TGCGGTGAGCGGGAGGGCACAGATACGCAGTATTTT. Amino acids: CGEREGTDTQYF.

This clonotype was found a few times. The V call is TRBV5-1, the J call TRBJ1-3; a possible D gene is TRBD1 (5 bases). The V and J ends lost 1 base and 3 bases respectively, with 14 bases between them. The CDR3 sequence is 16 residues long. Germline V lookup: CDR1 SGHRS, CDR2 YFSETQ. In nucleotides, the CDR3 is TGCGCCAGCAGCTTGAGGGACTCTATGGATGGAAACACCATATATTTT. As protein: CASSLRDSMDGNTIYF. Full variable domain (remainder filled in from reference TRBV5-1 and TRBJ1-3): KAGVTQTPRYLIKTRGQQVTLSCSPISGHRSVSWYQQTPGQGLQFLFEYFSETQRNKGNFPGRFSGRQFSNSRSEMNVSTLELGDSALYLCASSLRDSMDGNTIYFGEGSWLTVV.

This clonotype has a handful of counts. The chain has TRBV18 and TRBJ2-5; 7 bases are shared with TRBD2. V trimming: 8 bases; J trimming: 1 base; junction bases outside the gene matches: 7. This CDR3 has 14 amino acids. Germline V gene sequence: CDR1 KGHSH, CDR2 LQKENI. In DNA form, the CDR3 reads TGTGCCAGCACGCCGGGAGGACTCCAAGAGACCCAGTACTTC. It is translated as CASTPGGLQETQYF.

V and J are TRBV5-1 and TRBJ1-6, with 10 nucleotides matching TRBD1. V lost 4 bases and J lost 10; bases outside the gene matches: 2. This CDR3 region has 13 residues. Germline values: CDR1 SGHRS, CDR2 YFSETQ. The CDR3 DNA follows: TGCGCCAGCAGCGGACAGGGGGACTCACCCCTCCACTTT. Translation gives CASSGQGDSPLHF.

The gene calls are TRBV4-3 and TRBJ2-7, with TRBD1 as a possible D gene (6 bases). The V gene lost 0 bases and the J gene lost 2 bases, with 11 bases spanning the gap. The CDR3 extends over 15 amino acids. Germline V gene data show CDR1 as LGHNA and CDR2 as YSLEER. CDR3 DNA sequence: TGCGCCAGCAGCCAAGATTCGGACAGCACCTACGAGCAGTACTTC. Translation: CASSQDSDSTYEQYF.

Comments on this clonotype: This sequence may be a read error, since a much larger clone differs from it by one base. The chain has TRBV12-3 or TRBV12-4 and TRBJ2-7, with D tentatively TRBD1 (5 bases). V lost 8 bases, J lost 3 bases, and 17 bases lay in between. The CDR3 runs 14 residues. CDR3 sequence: CASSLGVQIYEQYF. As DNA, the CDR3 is TGTGCCAGCTCGTTAGGGGTTCAGATCTACGAGCAGTACTTC.

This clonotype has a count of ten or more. The CDR3: CASSRGRINEKLFF. The CDR3 nucleotides are TGTGCCAGCAGCCGAGGACGGATTAATGAAAAACTGTTTTTT. The rearrangement uses TRBV3-1 and TRBJ1-4; D is uncertain. Trimming stripped 4 bases from V and 4 bases from J, with 10 bases between. The CDR3 spans 14 residues. Germline lookup yields CDR1 LGHDT and CDR2 YNNKEL (reference sequence).

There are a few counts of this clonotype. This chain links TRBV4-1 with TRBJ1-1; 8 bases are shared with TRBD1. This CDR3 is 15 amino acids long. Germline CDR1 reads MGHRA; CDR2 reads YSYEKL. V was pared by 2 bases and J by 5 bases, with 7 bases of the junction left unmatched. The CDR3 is CASSQPGQVGTEAFF. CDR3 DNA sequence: TGCGCCAGCAGCCAACCGGGACAGGTGGGAACTGAAGCTTTCTTT.

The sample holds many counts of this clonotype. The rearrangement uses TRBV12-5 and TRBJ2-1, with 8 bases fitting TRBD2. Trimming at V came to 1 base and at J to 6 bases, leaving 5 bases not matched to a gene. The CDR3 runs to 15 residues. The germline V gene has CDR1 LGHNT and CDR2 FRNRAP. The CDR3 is CASGLGNSGVNEQFF. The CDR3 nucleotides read TGTGCTAGTGGTTTGGGAAATAGCGGGGTCAATGAGCAGTTCTTC.

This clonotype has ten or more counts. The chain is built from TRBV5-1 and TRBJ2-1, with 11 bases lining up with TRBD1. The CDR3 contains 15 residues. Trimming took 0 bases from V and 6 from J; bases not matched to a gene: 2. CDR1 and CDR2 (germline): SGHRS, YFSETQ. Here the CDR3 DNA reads TGCGCCAGCAGCTTGGGGACAGGGGGCTTCAATGAGCAGTTCTTC. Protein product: CASSLGTGGFNEQFF.

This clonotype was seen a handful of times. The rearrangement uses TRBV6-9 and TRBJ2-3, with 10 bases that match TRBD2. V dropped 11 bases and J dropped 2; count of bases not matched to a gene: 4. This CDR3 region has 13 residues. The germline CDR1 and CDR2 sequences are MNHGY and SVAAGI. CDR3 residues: CAASGSPTDTQYF. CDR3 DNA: TGTGCCGCTAGCGGGAGCCCCACAGATACGCAGTATTTT.

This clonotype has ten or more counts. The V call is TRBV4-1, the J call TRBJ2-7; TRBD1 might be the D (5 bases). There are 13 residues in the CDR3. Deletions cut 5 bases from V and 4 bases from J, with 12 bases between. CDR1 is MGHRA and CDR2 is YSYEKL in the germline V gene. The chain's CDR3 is CASSYRQGYEQYV. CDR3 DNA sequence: TGCGCCAGCAGCTACCGTCAGGGATACGAGCAGTACGTC.

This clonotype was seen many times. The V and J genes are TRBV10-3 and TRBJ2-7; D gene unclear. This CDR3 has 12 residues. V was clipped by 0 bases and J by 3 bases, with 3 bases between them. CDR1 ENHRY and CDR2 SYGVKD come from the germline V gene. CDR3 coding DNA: TGTGCCATCAGTGAGTCGTACTACGAGCAGTACTTC. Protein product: CAISESYYEQYF.

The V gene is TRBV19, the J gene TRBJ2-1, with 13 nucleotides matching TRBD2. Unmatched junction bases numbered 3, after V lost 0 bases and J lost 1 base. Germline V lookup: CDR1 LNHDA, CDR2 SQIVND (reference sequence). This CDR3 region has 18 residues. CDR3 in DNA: TGTGCCAGTAGTATAGAGAGACTAGCGGGAGGATCCTACAATGAGCAGTTCTTC. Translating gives CASSIERLAGGSYNEQFF.

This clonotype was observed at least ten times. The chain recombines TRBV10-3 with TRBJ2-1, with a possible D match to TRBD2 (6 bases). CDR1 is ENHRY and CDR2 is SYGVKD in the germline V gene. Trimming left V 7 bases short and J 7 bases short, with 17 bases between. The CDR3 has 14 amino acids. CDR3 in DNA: TGTGCCATCAAACCGTCGGGAGCGGAGAATGAGCAGTTCTTC. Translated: CAIKPSGAENEQFF.

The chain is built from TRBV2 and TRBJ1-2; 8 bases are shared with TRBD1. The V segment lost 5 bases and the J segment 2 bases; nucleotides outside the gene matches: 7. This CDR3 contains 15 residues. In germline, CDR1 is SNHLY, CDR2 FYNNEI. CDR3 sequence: CASSPAGGENYGYTF. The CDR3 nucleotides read TGTGCCAGCAGTCCCGCAGGGGGCGAGAACTATGGCTACACCTTC. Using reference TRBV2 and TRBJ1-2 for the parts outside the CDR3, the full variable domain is EPEVTQTPSHQVTQMGQEVILRCVPISNHLYFYWYRQILGQKVEFLVSFYNNEISEKSEIFDDQFSVERPDGSNFTLKIRSTKLEDSAMYFCASSPAGGENYGYTFGSGTRLTVV.

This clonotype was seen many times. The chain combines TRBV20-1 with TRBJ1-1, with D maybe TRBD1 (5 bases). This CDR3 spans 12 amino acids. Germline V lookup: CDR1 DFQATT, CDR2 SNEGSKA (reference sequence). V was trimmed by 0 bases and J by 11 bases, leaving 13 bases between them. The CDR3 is CSARDEGAKAFF. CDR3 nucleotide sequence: TGCAGTGCTAGAGACGAAGGGGCTAAGGCTTTCTTT.

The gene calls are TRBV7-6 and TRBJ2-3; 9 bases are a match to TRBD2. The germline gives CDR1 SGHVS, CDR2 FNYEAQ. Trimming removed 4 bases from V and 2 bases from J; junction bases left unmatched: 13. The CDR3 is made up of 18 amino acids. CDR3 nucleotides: TGTGCCAGCAGCTCTCGATACACGCGGGAGGGGGCCACAGATACGCAGTATTTT. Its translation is CASSSRYTREGATDTQYF. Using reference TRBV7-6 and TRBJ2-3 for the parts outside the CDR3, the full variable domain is GAGVSQSPRYKVTKRGQDVALRCDPISGHVSLYWYRQALGQGPEFLTYFNYEAQQDKSGLPNDRFSAERPEGSISTLTIQRTEQRDSAMYRCASSSRYTREGATDTQYFGPGTRLTVL.

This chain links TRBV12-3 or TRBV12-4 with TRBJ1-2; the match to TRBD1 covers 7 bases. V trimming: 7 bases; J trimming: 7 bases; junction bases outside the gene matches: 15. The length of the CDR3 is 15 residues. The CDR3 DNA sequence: TGTGCCAGCACCCTCCCCCCTCCGGGACAGAGTGGCTACACCTTC. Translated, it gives CASTLPPPGQSGYTF.

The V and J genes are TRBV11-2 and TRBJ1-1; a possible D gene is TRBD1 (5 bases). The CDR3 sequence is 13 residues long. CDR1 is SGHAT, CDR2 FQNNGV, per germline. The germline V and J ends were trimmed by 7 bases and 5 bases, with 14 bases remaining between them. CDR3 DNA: TGTGCCAGCACCCTGACGGGGGGGACTGAAGCTTTCTTT. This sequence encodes CASTLTGGTEAFF.

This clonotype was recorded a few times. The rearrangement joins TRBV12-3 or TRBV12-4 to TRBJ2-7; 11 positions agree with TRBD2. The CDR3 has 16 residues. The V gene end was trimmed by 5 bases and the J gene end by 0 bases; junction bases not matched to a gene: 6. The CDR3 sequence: CASSETGTSGSYEQYF. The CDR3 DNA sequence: TGTGCCAGCAGTGAAACCGGGACTAGCGGCTCCTACGAGCAGTACTTC.

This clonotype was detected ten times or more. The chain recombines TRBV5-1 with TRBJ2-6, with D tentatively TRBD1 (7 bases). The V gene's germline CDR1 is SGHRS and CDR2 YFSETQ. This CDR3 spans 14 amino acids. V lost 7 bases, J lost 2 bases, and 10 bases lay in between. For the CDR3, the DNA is TGCGCCAGCGGAGGGACAGCTGGGGCCAACGTCCTGACTTTC. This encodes CASGGTAGANVLTF.

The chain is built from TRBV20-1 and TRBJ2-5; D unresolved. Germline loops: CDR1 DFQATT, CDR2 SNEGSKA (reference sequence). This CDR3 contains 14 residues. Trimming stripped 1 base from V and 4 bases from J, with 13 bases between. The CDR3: CSARVKLRVETQYF. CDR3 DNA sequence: TGCAGTGCTAGAGTTAAACTTAGGGTAGAGACCCAGTACTTC.

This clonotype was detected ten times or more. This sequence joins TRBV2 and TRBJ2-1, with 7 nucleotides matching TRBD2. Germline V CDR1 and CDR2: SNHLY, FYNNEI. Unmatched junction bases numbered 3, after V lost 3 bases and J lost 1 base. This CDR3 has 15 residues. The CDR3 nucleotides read TGTGCCAGCAGTGAGGGGGAGGGTTCCTACAATGAGCAGTTCTTC. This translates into CASSEGEGSYNEQFF.